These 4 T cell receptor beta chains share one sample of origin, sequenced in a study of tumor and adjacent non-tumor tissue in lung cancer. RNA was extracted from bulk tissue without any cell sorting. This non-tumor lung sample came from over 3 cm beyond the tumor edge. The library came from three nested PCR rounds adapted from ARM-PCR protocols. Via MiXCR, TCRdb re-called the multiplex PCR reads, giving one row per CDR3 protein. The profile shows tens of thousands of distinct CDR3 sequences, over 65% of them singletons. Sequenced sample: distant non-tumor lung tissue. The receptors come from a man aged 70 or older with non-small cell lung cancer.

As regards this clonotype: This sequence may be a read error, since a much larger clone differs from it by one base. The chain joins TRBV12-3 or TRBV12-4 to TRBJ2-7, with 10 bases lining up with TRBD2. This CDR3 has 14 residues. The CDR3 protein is CTSSLLAGGTEQYF. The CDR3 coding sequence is TGTACCAGCAGTTTATTAGCGGGGGGCACCGAGCAGTACTTC.

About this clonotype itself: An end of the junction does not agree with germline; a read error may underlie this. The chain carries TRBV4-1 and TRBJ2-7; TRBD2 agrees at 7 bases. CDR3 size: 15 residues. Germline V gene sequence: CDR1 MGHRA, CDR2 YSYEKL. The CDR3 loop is CTSSHGPSGEYEQYF. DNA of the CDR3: TGCACCAGCAGCCATGGACCCAGCGGGGAGTACGAGCAGTACTTC.

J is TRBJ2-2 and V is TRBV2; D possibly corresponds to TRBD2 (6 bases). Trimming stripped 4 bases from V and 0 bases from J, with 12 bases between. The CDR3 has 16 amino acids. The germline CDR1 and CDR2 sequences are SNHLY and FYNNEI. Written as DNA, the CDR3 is TGTGCCAGCAGTGGACTAGTTTCGCCGAACACCGGGGAGCTGTTTTTT. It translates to CASSGLVSPNTGELFF.

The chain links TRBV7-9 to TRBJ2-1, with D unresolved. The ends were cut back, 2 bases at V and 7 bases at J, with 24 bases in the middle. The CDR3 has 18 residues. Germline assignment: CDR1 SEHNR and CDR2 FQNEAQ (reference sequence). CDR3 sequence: CASSLIETKYLIYNEQFF. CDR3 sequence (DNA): TGTGCCAGCAGCTTAATCGAAACTAAATACCTGATTTATAATGAGCAGTTCTTC. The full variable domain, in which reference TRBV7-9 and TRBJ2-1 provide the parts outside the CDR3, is DTGVSQNPRHKITKRGQNVTFRCDPISEHNRLYWYRQTLGQGPEFLTYFQNEAQLEKSRLLSDRFSAERPKGSFSTLEIQRTEQGDSAMYLCASSLIETKYLIYNEQFFGPGTRLTVL.